These T cell receptor beta chains were read from a single sample in a study of blood T cell repertoires in COVID-19. The repertoire was sequenced with immunoSEQ multiplex PCR; TCRdb's copy has only in-frame clones and lacks some. Of a few hundred thousand clones listed, about nine tenths are singletons. Sequencing used peripheral blood. Source of these receptors: a man aged 55 to 70 with acute or convalescent COVID-19. Each CDR3 is given with its conserved first and last residue. The D gene is left open where the match is weak. The size entry is marked missing in some rows and otherwise reads once, few, many or a size class.

j_gene,d_gene,v_gene,abundance,CDR3aa,CDR3nt
TRBJ2-4,TRBD1,TRBV7-2,few,CASSLQGGEANIQYF,TGTGCCAGCAGCTTGCAAGGGGGCGAGGCAAACATTCAGTACTTC
TRBJ2-5,TRBD2,TRBV3-1/TRBV3-2,NA,CASSPHLAGEAETQYF,TGTGCCAGCAGCCCTCATCTAGCGGGAGAGGCGGAGACCCAGTACTTC
TRBJ1-1,NA,TRBV19,few,CASSMQRANTEAFF,TGTGCCAGTAGTATGCAGCGGGCGAACACTGAAGCTTTCTTT
TRBJ2-3,TRBD1,TRBV9,NA,CASSRGGQGMDTQYF,TGTGCCAGCAGCAGGGGCGGACAGGGTATGGATACGCAGTATTTT
TRBJ2-7,NA,TRBV5-1,NA,CASSLEGRLGVDEQYF,TGCGCCAGCAGCTTAGAGGGTAGGTTGGGCGTCGACGAGCAGTACTTC
TRBJ1-2,NA,TRBV6-6,NA,CASSRTGGYGYTF,TGTGCCAGCAGTCGGACGGGAGGCTATGGCTACACCTTC
TRBJ2-7,NA,TRBV4-2,NA,CASSQRQGRSYEQYF,TGTGCCAGCAGCCAACGGCAGGGAAGGTCCTACGAGCAGTACTTC
TRBJ2-3,NA,TRBV6-5,NA,CASKVVTGRAQYF,TGTGCCAGCAAGGTAGTAACGGGAAGAGCGCAGTATTTT
TRBJ2-2,TRBD2,TRBV10-3,NA,CAISGAGGPHTGELFF,TGTGCCATCAGTGGGGCGGGAGGGCCGCACACCGGGGAGCTGTTTTTT
TRBJ2-5,NA,TRBV7-8,NA,CASSLVVPETQYF,TGTGCCAGCAGCTTAGTCGTCCCAGAGACCCAGTACTTC
TRBJ2-1,TRBD1,TRBV5-1,NA,CASSLGVWTGNNEQFF,TGCGCCAGCAGCTTGGGGGTTTGGACAGGTAATAATGAGCAGTTCTTC
TRBJ1-5,NA,TRBV19,NA,CASSRGANQPQHF,TGTGCCAGTAGTCGTGGGGCCAATCAGCCCCAGCATTTT
TRBJ2-3,TRBD2,TRBV5-6,once,CASSLAAGGVGTDTQYF,TGTGCCAGCAGCTTGGCAGCGGGAGGTGTGGGCACAGATACGCAGTATTTT
TRBJ2-3,NA,TRBV6-2/TRBV6-3,NA,CASSPVAVSSTDTQYF,TGTGCCAGCAGTCCAGTAGCGGTATCTAGCACAGATACGCAGTATTTT
TRBJ2-7,TRBD2,TRBV7-8,NA,CASRGTSGSYEQYF,TGTGCCAGCAGGGGGACTAGCGGGAGTTACGAGCAGTACTTC
TRBJ1-3,TRBD1,TRBV6-5,NA,CASSRTGAGNTIYF,TGTGCCAGCAGTAGAACAGGGGCTGGAAACACCATATATTTT
TRBJ2-7,TRBD2,TRBV5-1,NA,CASALLAGVPDEQYF,TGCGCCAGCGCCCTCCTCGCGGGAGTTCCCGACGAGCAGTACTTC